The 28 T cell receptor beta chains in this list originate from one sample, sequenced in a study of human T cells and chemical hapten exposure. Stated time point: patch test 1, 2 weeks after DPC sensitization. The treatment: therapeutic diphenylcyclopropenone sensitization with weekly scalp DPC. Extraction of total RNA was performed on unfractionated whole blood. One entry per CDR3 protein results from TCRdb running MiXCR on the RACE reads. The sample lists more than 30,000 distinct CDR3 sequences; 5% to 8% were seen once. The material sequenced was whole blood, taken in connection with sensitization to the hapten diphenylcyclopropenone (DPC). Receptors originate from a woman aged 25 to 39 with alopecia areata. Some clones in this sample may be carry-over from other donors' samples.

This chain connects TRBV20-1 to TRBJ2-7; unclear D gene. The CDR3 spans 11 residues. Trimming left V 2 bases short and J 3 bases short, with 5 bases between. The germline CDR1 and CDR2 sequences are DFQATT and SNEGSKA (reference sequence). The CDR3 reads CSARSLYEQYF. The CDR3 region has the DNA TGCAGTGCTAGATCTCTCTACGAGCAGTACTTC.

The CDR3 is CASSPTGATEAFF. CDR3 nucleotides: TGTGCCAGCAGCCCGACGGGGGCCACTGAAGCTTTCTTT. The chain is built from TRBV2 and TRBJ1-1; D might be TRBD1 (6 bases). The ends were cut back, 6 bases at V and 4 bases at J, with 12 bases in the middle. The CDR3 is made up of 13 amino acids. Per the germline V gene, CDR1 is SNHLY and CDR2 is FYNNEI.

The chain recombines TRBV19 with TRBJ1-5; 9 bases line up with TRBD1. V was clipped by 5 bases and J by 5 bases; unmatched bases: 4. CDR1 LNHDA and CDR2 SQIVND come from the germline V gene (reference sequence). The CDR3 has 14 amino acids. The CDR3, as DNA: TGTGCCAGTAGTGTGACAGGGGGGGATCAGCCCCAGCATTTT. Residues: CASSVTGGDQPQHF.

This clonotype has a count of ten or more. In DNA form, the CDR3 reads TGCGCCAGCAGCTTGGAACTCGCGACTCCTACCGGGGAGCTGTTTTTT. It yields the protein CASSLELATPTGELFF. The chain couples TRBV5-1 to TRBJ2-2; unclear D gene. Trimming stripped 0 bases from V and 5 bases from J, with 14 bases between. This CDR3 spans 16 amino acids. Germline V CDR1 and CDR2: SGHRS, YFSETQ. Drawing the rest from reference TRBV5-1 and TRBJ2-2, the complete variable domain is KAGVTQTPRYLIKTRGQQVTLSCSPISGHRSVSWYQQTPGQGLQFLFEYFSETQRNKGNFPGRFSGRQFSNSRSEMNVSTLELGDSALYLCASSLELATPTGELFFGEGSRLTVL.

The chain links TRBV28 to TRBJ2-5, with 8 bases that match TRBD1. Per the germline V gene, CDR1 is MDHEN and CDR2 is SYDVKM. This CDR3 is 13 amino acids long. With V trimmed by 10 bases and J by 5 bases, 9 bases remained unmatched. CDR3 residues: CATRGQVLETQYF. CDR3 nucleotide sequence: TGTGCCACCCGGGGACAGGTTTTGGAGACCCAGTACTTC. The full variable domain, its missing parts supplied by reference TRBV28 and TRBJ2-5, is DVKVTQSSRYLVKRTGEKVFLECVQDMDHENMFWYRQDPGLGLRLIYFSYDVKMKEKGDIPEGYSVSREKKERFSLILESASTNQTSMYLCATRGQVLETQYFGPGTRLLVL.

This clonotype was seen ten or more times. The rearrangement joins TRBV4-2 to TRBJ2-3; 7 nucleotides match TRBD2. This CDR3 region has 14 residues. V shed 4 bases and J 5 bases; nucleotides not matched to a gene: 6. Germline CDR1 LGHNA, CDR2 YNFKEQ. CDR3 nucleotides: TGTGCCAGCAGCCGCGTGGGAGGGCTAGATACGCAGTATTTT. Residues: CASSRVGGLDTQYF.

The chain links TRBV27 to TRBJ1-1; D call uncertain. This CDR3 is 15 amino acids long. Germline V gives CDR1 MNHEY, CDR2 SMNVEV (reference sequence). The V end lost 0 bases, the J end lost 5 bases, and 13 bases lay between the germline ends. CDR3 bases: TGTGCCAGCAGTTTATCCGGCTCCGTTGTTACTGAAGCTTTCTTT. Amino acid sequence: CASSLSGSVVTEAFF.

This clonotype was recorded at least ten times. The chain carries TRBV28 and TRBJ2-5; D remains ambiguous. This CDR3 is 12 amino acids long. V shed 6 bases and J shed 5 bases, with 10 bases lying between them. In germline, CDR1 is MDHEN, CDR2 SYDVKM. CDR3 nucleotides: TGTGCCAGCAGAGCTTCCGCGGAGACCCAGTACTTC. Amino acid sequence: CASRASAETQYF.

This clonotype was recorded at least ten times. V and J are TRBV6-2 or TRBV6-3 and TRBJ1-4; 10 nucleotides align to TRBD1. Germline V gives CDR1 MNHEY, CDR2 SVGEGT. The V segment lost 5 bases and the J segment 8 bases; nucleotides outside the gene matches: 14. The CDR3 has 17 amino acids. CDR3 region: CASSHRLDRGRGEKLFF. The CDR3 DNA is TGTGCCAGCAGTCACCGGCTAGACAGGGGGCGAGGAGAAAAACTGTTTTTT.

This clonotype appeared many times. The chain joins TRBV28 to TRBJ2-1; 7 bases fit TRBD2. V shed 2 bases, J shed 7 bases, and the junction held 11 bases outside the gene matches. The CDR3 extends over 16 amino acids. The germline gives CDR1 MDHEN, CDR2 SYDVKM. The CDR3 sequence: CASSLGGGTPDNEQFF. The CDR3 nucleotides read TGTGCCAGCAGTTTAGGGGGGGGGACCCCGGATAATGAGCAGTTCTTC.

This clonotype appeared many times. The chain couples TRBV5-1 to TRBJ2-1; 7 bases are shared with TRBD1. The CDR3 length is 18 residues. The V gene's germline CDR1 is SGHRS and CDR2 YFSETQ. With V trimmed by 3 bases and J by 1 base, 13 bases remained unmatched. CDR3 sequence reads: CASSSPIFGQDSYNEQFF. Here the CDR3 DNA reads TGCGCCAGCAGCTCTCCCATATTCGGACAGGATTCCTACAATGAGCAGTTCTTC.

The V and J genes are TRBV5-1 and TRBJ2-5; D remains unclear. Germline assignment: CDR1 SGHRS and CDR2 YFSETQ. This CDR3 has 11 amino acids. Between the trimmed V and J ends, which lost 8 bases and 1 base, there was a span of 6 bases. CDR3 DNA sequence: TGCGCCAGTAGTCTCCAAGAGACCCAGTACTTC. Its translation is CASSLQETQYF.

This clonotype was seen only a few times. This chain uses TRBV7-6 with TRBJ2-7; D perhaps matches TRBD2 (5 bases). The V end lost 1 base, the J end lost 6 bases, and 13 bases lay between the germline ends. The CDR3 runs to 14 residues. Germline CDR1 is SGHVS and CDR2 is FNYEAQ. CDR3 in amino acids: CASSLGSRVFEQYF. DNA of the CDR3: TGTGCCAGCAGCTTAGGGTCGCGGGTCTTCGAGCAGTACTTC.

This clonotype was seen ten or more times. In nucleotides, the CDR3 is TGTGCCAGCAGCCAACGGGTTAATGAAAAACTGTTTTTT. Its protein is CASSQRVNEKLFF. The chain carries TRBV3-1 and TRBJ1-4; D not certain. Trimming took off 2 bases at V and 4 bases at J, with 5 bases between the two ends. Germline V gene data show CDR1 as LGHDT and CDR2 as YNNKEL (reference sequence). This CDR3 comprises 13 residues. The full variable domain, in which reference TRBV3-1 and TRBJ1-4 provide the parts outside the CDR3, is DTAVSQTPKYLVTQMGNDKSIKCEQNLGHDTMYWYKQDSKKFLKIMFSYNNKELIINETVPNRFSPKSPDKAHLNLHINSLELGDSAVYFCASSQRVNEKLFFGSGTQLSVL.

The chain has TRBV5-1 and TRBJ2-2; TRBD1 matches 8 bases. J lost 4 bases, V lost 4 bases, and 9 bases had no gene match. Germline CDR1 reads SGHRS; CDR2 reads YFSETQ. The CDR3 runs 16 residues. CDR3 in amino acids: CASSEQGEVRTGELFF. The DNA of the CDR3 is TGCGCCAGCAGCGAACAGGGGGAGGTTCGCACCGGGGAGCTGTTTTTT.

The sample holds many counts of this clonotype. V is TRBV29-1 and J is TRBJ1-2; D is perhaps TRBD1 (5 bases). The CDR3 covers 13 residues. V shed 2 bases and J shed 3 bases, with 10 bases lying between them. CDR1 SQVTM and CDR2 ANQGSEA come from the germline V gene. The CDR3 coding sequence is TGCAGCGTTGAAACGCTGGGGGACTATGGCTACACCTTC. It translates to CSVETLGDYGYTF.

This clonotype was found a few times. V and J are TRBV7-2 and TRBJ2-1, with 13 bases that match TRBD2. Germline V gives CDR1 SGHTA, CDR2 FQGNSA. The ends lost 5 bases at V and 6 bases at J; junction bases unmatched: 7. The CDR3 runs to 16 residues. This chain's CDR3 is CASSITSGGASNEQFF. The CDR3 DNA reads as TGTGCCAGCAGCATCACTAGCGGGGGGGCCAGCAATGAGCAGTTCTTC.

A few counts support this clonotype. The chain uses TRBV20-1 and TRBJ2-1, with D perhaps matching TRBD1 (5 bases). Trimming shortened V by 1 base and J by 10 bases, and 11 bases separated the two germline ends. The CDR3 has 12 residues. Germline-derived CDR1 and CDR2 are DFQATT and SNEGSKA (reference sequence). CDR3 loop: CSARAWGREQFF. The CDR3, as DNA: TGCAGTGCTAGAGCTTGGGGCCGGGAGCAGTTCTTC.

The genes are TRBV4-2 and TRBJ2-5; the match to TRBD2 covers 8 bases. The CDR3 covers 16 residues. V lost 1 base and J lost 5; bases outside the gene matches: 9. Germline V lookup: CDR1 LGHNA, CDR2 YNFKEQ. As DNA, the CDR3 is TGTGCCAGCAGCCAAGGGGCCCAGCGGGGGCGGGAGACCCAGTACTTC. The encoded protein is CASSQGAQRGRETQYF.

This clonotype was detected many times. The V gene is TRBV28, the J gene TRBJ2-3, with 11 bases identical to TRBD2. Per germline, CDR1 MDHEN and CDR2 SYDVKM. The CDR3 length is 13 residues. V shed 9 bases and J 3 bases; nucleotides not matched to a gene: 2. The DNA for the CDR3 is TGTGCCAGTCGGACTAGCGGGACAGATACGCAGTATTTT. This sequence encodes CASRTSGTDTQYF.

This clonotype was counted only a few times. This chain joins TRBV24-1 and TRBJ2-1; D is uncertain. Trimming pared 4 bases from V and 9 bases from J, leaving 9 bases between. CDR3 size: 12 residues. In germline, CDR1 is KGHDR, CDR2 SFDVKD. The CDR3 protein is CATSEGKGEQFF. The CDR3 DNA reads TGTGCCACCAGTGAGGGGAAGGGTGAGCAGTTCTTC.

This clonotype was observed many times. This chain uses TRBV10-3 with TRBJ2-7; no reliable D call. CDR1 is ENHRY, CDR2 SYGVKD, per germline. The V end was cut by 1 base, the J end by 5 bases, with 9 bases between. The CDR3 length is 13 residues. CDR3 DNA sequence: TGTGCCATCAGTGAGTGGTTGGGTAACGAGCAGTACTTC. This sequence encodes CAISEWLGNEQYF.

The table lists this clonotype with many counts. This sequence joins TRBV20-1 and TRBJ1-1; 8 bases line up with TRBD1. CDR3 size: 14 residues. Germline V gene data show CDR1 as DFQATT and CDR2 as SNEGSKA (reference sequence). J was trimmed by 4 bases and V by 3 bases; bases with no gene match: 7. Here the CDR3 DNA reads TGCAGTGCTAGTGACAGGGGTCGGGGCACTGAAGCTTTCTTT. Translation: CSASDRGRGTEAFF.

The V gene is TRBV23-1, the J gene TRBJ1-5; D gene uncertain. TRBV23-1 counts as an open reading frame of uncertain function. The CDR3 is 15 amino acids. V lost 3 bases and J lost 2, with 11 bases in between. CDR3 loop: CASSHRAAGNQPQHF. CDR3 bases: TGCGCCAGCAGTCATCGAGCGGCTGGCAATCAGCCCCAGCATTTT.

This clonotype appeared a few times. The chain is built from TRBV5-5 and TRBJ2-7, with D perhaps TRBD1 (5 bases). Germline assignment: CDR1 SGHKS and CDR2 YYEKEE (reference sequence). Between the trimmed V and J ends, which lost 0 bases and 5 bases, there was a span of 9 bases. The CDR3 consists of 13 residues. The chain's CDR3 is CASSLVQGDEQYF. The CDR3 nucleotides read TGTGCCAGCAGCTTGGTGCAGGGCGACGAGCAGTACTTC.

The chain is built from TRBV7-2 and TRBJ1-5; D possibly corresponds to TRBD1 (6 bases). Per the germline V gene, CDR1 is SGHTA and CDR2 is FQGNSA. The CDR3 consists of 14 residues. The ends were cut back, 5 bases at V and 6 bases at J, with 14 bases in the middle. CDR3 region: CASSQQGWGQPQHF. CDR3 in DNA: TGTGCCAGCAGCCAACAGGGCTGGGGTCAGCCCCAGCATTTT. The full variable domain, completed using reference TRBV7-2 and TRBJ1-5, is GAGVSQSPSNKVTEKGKDVELRCDPISGHTALYWYRQSLGQGLEFLIYFQGNSAPDKSGLPSDRFSAERTGGSVSTLTIQRTQQEDSAVYLCASSQQGWGQPQHFGDGTRLSIL.

The V call is TRBV27, the J call TRBJ1-1, with no clear D. The CDR3 is made up of 11 amino acids. The germline V gene encodes CDR1 MNHEY and CDR2 SMNVEV (reference sequence). Trimming took off 7 bases at V and 8 bases at J, with 11 bases between the two ends. The CDR3 DNA reads as TGTGCCAGCACCAATGGGGAGGAAGCTTTCTTT. Translation gives CASTNGEEAFF.

This clonotype came up many times. The V call is TRBV29-1, the J call TRBJ2-7; 8 bases map to TRBD1. CDR3 length: 14 residues. V was pared by 1 base and J by 6 bases, with 8 bases of the junction left unmatched. CDR1 SQVTM and CDR2 ANQGSEA come from the germline V gene. The DNA of the CDR3 is TGCAGCGTTGAAGGGTACAGGGGGTTTAGCGAGCAGTACTTC. This codes for CSVEGYRGFSEQYF.